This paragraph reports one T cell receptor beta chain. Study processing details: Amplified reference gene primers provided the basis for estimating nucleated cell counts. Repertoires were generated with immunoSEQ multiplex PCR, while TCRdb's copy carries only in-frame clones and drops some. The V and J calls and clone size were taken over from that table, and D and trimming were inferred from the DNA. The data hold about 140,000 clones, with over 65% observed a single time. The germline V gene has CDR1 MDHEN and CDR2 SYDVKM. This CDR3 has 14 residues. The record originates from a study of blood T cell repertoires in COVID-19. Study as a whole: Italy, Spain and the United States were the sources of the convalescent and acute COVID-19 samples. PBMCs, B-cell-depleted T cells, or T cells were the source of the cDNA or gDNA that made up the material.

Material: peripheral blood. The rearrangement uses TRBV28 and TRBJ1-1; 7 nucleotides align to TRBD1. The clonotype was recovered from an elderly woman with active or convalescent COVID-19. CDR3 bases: TGTGTCAGTGCAGGGGGTCCCCTGAACACTGAAGCTTTCTTT. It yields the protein CVSAGGPLNTEAFF.